The 21 T cell receptor beta chains presented below share a single source sample, sequenced in a study of T cells expressing NK-cell markers. TCRdb re-called the 5' RACE reads and shows each CDR3 protein once, DNA omitted. This sample contains approximately 550,000 distinct CDR3 sequences. The sequenced sample consisted of blood T cells: a sorted CD56 or NKG2C T cell subset, CD4+ or CD8+ T cells, or bulk PBMC T cells (not recorded which). The receptors were gathered from a man between 18 and 35 years old in good health.

The rearrangement joins TRBV5-6 to TRBJ2-5; the D call from TCRdb, TRBD1, cannot be confirmed without DNA. The CDR3 runs 15 residues. Germline assignment: CDR1 SGHDT and CDR2 YYEEEE. The CDR3 protein is CASSPGGTAQETQYF.

The chain employs TRBV18 and TRBJ2-7; the TRBD2 assignment by TCRdb is unverifiable without DNA. CDR3 length equals 16 residues. Germline V gene data show CDR1 as KGHSH and CDR2 as LQKENI. The CDR3 loop reads CASSPPLAGGPYEQYF.

The rearrangement joins TRBV3-1 to TRBJ1-1. This CDR3 comprises 13 residues. Germline lookup yields CDR1 LGHDT and CDR2 YNNKEL (reference sequence). The CDR3 spells CASSQGGETEAFF.

The V and J genes are TRBV10-3 and TRBJ2-7; the D call of TRBD1 rests on TCRdb alone, since no DNA is present to check it. The CDR3 is 14 residues long. Looked up from germline, CDR1 is ENHRY and CDR2 is SYGVKD. CDR3 sequence reads: CAITPGGLHYEQYF.

The chain employs TRBV5-5 and TRBJ2-1. CDR1 and CDR2 from the germline V gene are SGHKS and YYEKEE (reference sequence). CDR3 length equals 16 residues. The CDR3 region is CASSSWPESSYNEQFF.

The rearrangement uses TRBV13 and TRBJ2-5; TCRdb's D call of TRBD1 is untestable without DNA. CDR1 PRHDT and CDR2 FYEKMQ come from the germline V gene (reference sequence). This CDR3 has 14 residues. CDR3 loop: CASSSTGNQETQYF. The entire variable domain, with the rest obtained from reference TRBV13 and TRBJ2-5, is as follows: AAGVIQSPRHLIKEKRETATLKCYPIPRHDTVYWYQQGPGQDPQFLISFYEKMQSDKGSIPDRFSAQQFSDYHSELNMSSLELGDSALYFCASSSTGNQETQYFGPGTRLLVL.

The rearrangement uses TRBV7-8 and TRBJ1-1; TCRdb outputs TRBD1, but without DNA this stays unchecked. The germline V gene encodes CDR1 SGHVS and CDR2 FQNEAQ. The CDR3 spans 12 residues. This chain's CDR3 is CASSLTVSRAFF.

The chain combines TRBV29-1 with TRBJ2-5. This CDR3 is 12 amino acids long. Germline V CDR1 and CDR2: SQVTM, ANQGSEA. The CDR3 spells CSVGANSETQYF.

This chain's CDR3 is CAISEVMGRLEQYF. The chain has TRBV10-3 and TRBJ2-7; with no DNA, the TCRdb D assignment of TRBD1 cannot be verified. The CDR3 runs 14 residues. The germline V gene has CDR1 ENHRY and CDR2 SYGVKD.

This sequence joins TRBV11-3 and TRBJ2-2; the TRBD2 assignment by TCRdb is unverifiable without DNA. The CDR3 runs to 16 residues. From germline, CDR1 is SGHNT and CDR2 YENEEA. CDR3 in amino acids: CASSRYEGTNTGELFF.

The chain carries TRBV6-5 and TRBJ1-2; there is no DNA to check the TCRdb D call of TRBD1. The CDR3 is made up of 12 amino acids. Germline V gene data show CDR1 as MNHEY and CDR2 as SVGAGI. The CDR3 sequence: CASSPTGFGYTF.

V usage is TRBV5-1 and J usage is TRBJ1-2. The CDR3 has 15 amino acids. Germline V gene lookup returns CDR1 SGHRS and CDR2 YFSETQ. The CDR3 sequence is CASSPRSGLSYGYTF.

The V call is TRBV5-1, the J call TRBJ2-2; no DNA is available, so the TRBD2 call from TCRdb remains unchecked. The CDR3 runs 17 residues. Germline CDR1 SGHRS, CDR2 YFSETQ. This CDR3 is CASSLAGSGANTGELFF.

This chain uses TRBV14 with TRBJ1-1; the D call of TRBD1 rests on TCRdb alone, since no DNA is present to check it. The CDR3 runs 13 residues. Germline V gene lookup returns CDR1 SGHDN and CDR2 FVKESK. CDR3 loop: CASAKAGRTEAFF. Full variable domain (outside the CDR3, taken from reference TRBV14 and TRBJ1-1): EAGVTQFPSHSVIEKGQTVTLRCDPISGHDNLYWYRRVMGKEIKFLLHFVKESKQDESGMPNNRFLAERTGGTYSTLKVQPAELEDSGVYFCASAKAGRTEAFFGQGTRLTVV.

The chain links TRBV12-3 or TRBV12-4 to TRBJ2-5; no DNA is available, so the TRBD1 call from TCRdb remains unchecked. This CDR3 has 17 amino acids. This CDR3 is CASSLPRQAPRVETQYF.

This sequence joins TRBV4-1 and TRBJ2-1; TCRdb calls TRBD2, which cannot be checked without DNA. This CDR3 region has 18 residues. From germline, CDR1 is MGHRA and CDR2 YSYEKL. This CDR3 reads CASSPNRLAGGGYNEQFF.

The rearrangement links TRBV12-3 or TRBV12-4 to TRBJ1-4; absent DNA, TCRdb's TRBD1 call cannot be checked. The CDR3 totals 16 residues. The CDR3 sequence: CASSYHGQGNNEKLFF.

This sequence joins TRBV7-2 and TRBJ2-3. The CDR3 covers 13 residues. Germline CDR1 SGHTA, CDR2 FQGNSA. The CDR3 here is CATTKDRWDTQYF.

The V call is TRBV5-1, the J call TRBJ2-1; TCRdb picks TRBD1, but there is no DNA to check that call. Germline V gene lookup returns CDR1 SGHRS and CDR2 YFSETQ. The CDR3 sequence is 15 residues long. The CDR3 reads CASSLSGTVYNEQFF.

V usage is TRBV2 and J usage is TRBJ2-3; TCRdb lists TRBD2, though no DNA is available to test this call. Germline values: CDR1 SNHLY, CDR2 FYNNEI. The CDR3 runs 17 residues. The chain's CDR3 is CASSATTSGSVDDTQYF.

The chain has TRBV12-3 or TRBV12-4 and TRBJ2-1; TCRdb returns TRBD2, unconfirmable since there is no DNA. The CDR3 spans 16 residues. The CDR3 sequence: CASSFFLGNGRNEQFF.